One sample yielded the 19 T cell receptor beta chains listed below, sequenced in a study of cytomegalovirus exposure and HLA in healthy donors. Produced via immunoSEQ multiplex PCR; TCRdb's table is partial and in-frame only. The data contain 250,000 to 400,000 clones, roughly 86% of them singletons. Sequenced sample: PBMCs. The receptors stem from a man aged 25 to 45 in good health and CMV-seronegative.

The chain has TRBV1 and TRBJ1-4; no check of the table's D call, TRBD1, against the DNA was made. TRBV1 is reported as a pseudogene. The length of the CDR3 is 16 residues. CDR3 coding DNA: TGCACCAGCAGCCAAGAAGGACAGGGACATAATGAAAAACTGTTTTTT. It specifies CTSSQEGQGHNEKLFF.

This chain links TRBV5-4 with TRBJ2-5, with 8 bases lining up with TRBD2. Per the germline V gene, CDR1 is SGHNT and CDR2 is YYREEE (reference sequence). V lost 0 bases and J lost 1; bases outside the gene matches: 2. The CDR3 sequence is 15 residues long. This chain's CDR3 is CASSLGLAIQETQYF. DNA of the CDR3: TGTGCCAGCAGCTTGGGACTAGCGATCCAAGAGACCCAGTACTTC.

The V call is TRBV6-6, the J call TRBJ2-2; 12 bases align to TRBD2. J was trimmed by 5 bases and V by 4 bases; bases with no gene match: 5. Germline V gene data show CDR1 as MNHNY and CDR2 as SVGAGI (reference sequence). The CDR3 consists of 16 residues. CDR3 amino acids: CASSSSGGAGTGELFF. The CDR3 bases are TGTGCCAGCAGTTCTAGCGGGGGGGCCGGAACCGGGGAGCTGTTTTTT.

The chain recombines TRBV28 with TRBJ1-4, with a tentative D call TRBD1 (6 bases). Germline V CDR1 and CDR2: MDHEN, SYDVKM. There are 12 residues in the CDR3. The V end was cut by 5 bases, the J end by 14 bases, with 15 bases between. CDR3 amino acids: CASSSRGLALFF. In DNA, the CDR3 is TGTGCCAGCAGTAGCAGGGGCCTCGCTCTGTTTTTT.

The rearrangement links TRBV20-1 to TRBJ2-7, with D unresolved. The CDR3 spans 11 residues. V was shortened by 6 bases and J by 7 bases, with 13 bases between the two germline ends. The germline V gene has CDR1 DFQATT and CDR2 SNEGSKA (reference sequence). CDR3: CSAGPPREQYF. The CDR3, as DNA: TGCAGTGCCGGCCCCCCGAGGGAGCAGTACTTC.

The chain links TRBV4-1 to TRBJ1-5; 7 bases line up with TRBD1. The V segment lost 1 base and the J segment 9 bases; nucleotides outside the gene matches: 6. The germline gives CDR1 MGHRA, CDR2 YSYEKL. This CDR3 has 14 residues. CDR3 nucleotides: TGCGCCAGCAGCCAAGGACAGGGTAGATTGCCCCAGCATTTT. This gives the protein CASSQGQGRLPQHF.

The chain couples TRBV7-9 to TRBJ2-6; 8 bases fit TRBD2. The CDR3 spans 18 residues. With 6 bases clipped from V and 0 bases from J, the junction kept 10 bases outside the gene matches. Germline loops: CDR1 SEHNR, CDR2 FQNEAQ (reference sequence). The CDR3 DNA reads TGTGCCAGCAGGTCGGGCGGGGGGCGATTCTCTGGGGCCAACGTCCTGACTTTC. It codes for CASRSGGGRFSGANVLTF.

The chain employs TRBV19 and TRBJ2-7; D is possibly TRBD2 (6 bases). Per germline, CDR1 LNHDA and CDR2 SQIVND (reference sequence). Trimming shortened V by 2 bases and J by 3 bases, and 14 bases separated the two germline ends. The CDR3 has 15 residues. CDR3 coding DNA: TGTGCCAGTAGTATAACCGAGGGAGGTCACTACGAGCAGTACTTC. It yields the protein CASSITEGGHYEQYF.

The CDR3 loop reads CASSRTGVWGLGTEAFF. CDR3 nucleotides: TGTGCCAGCAGCCGTACAGGGGTTTGGGGGTTGGGTACTGAAGCTTTCTTT. V gene TRBV7-2 combines with J gene TRBJ1-1, with 7 bases aligning to TRBD1. Losses at the gene ends were 5 bases for V and 5 bases for J; bases not matched to a gene: 17. The CDR3 loop spans 17 amino acids. Germline assignment: CDR1 SGHTA and CDR2 FQGNSA.

Here the CDR3 reads CASSQGTGSGYGYTF. CDR3 DNA sequence: TGCGCCAGCAGCCAAGGGACAGGGAGCGGCTATGGCTACACCTTC. The chain combines TRBV4-1 with TRBJ1-2; 8 bases fit TRBD1. This CDR3 contains 15 residues. CDR1 MGHRA and CDR2 YSYEKL come from the germline V gene. The junction had 5 bases not matched to a gene; V was cut back by 1 base and J by 4 bases.

The chain recombines TRBV11-2 with TRBJ2-2; tentatively, D is TRBD1 (6 bases). CDR1 and CDR2 (germline): SGHAT, FQNNGV. CDR3 length equals 14 residues. The V and J ends lost 10 bases and 0 bases respectively, with 12 bases between them. This CDR3 is CATPTGANTGELFF. The CDR3 region has the DNA TGTGCCACTCCGACAGGAGCGAACACCGGGGAGCTGTTTTTT.

V and J are TRBV4-1 and TRBJ1-2; 8 bases align to TRBD1. Germline assignment: CDR1 MGHRA and CDR2 YSYEKL. The CDR3 has 13 residues. V dropped 1 base and J dropped 8; count of bases not matched to a gene: 3. CDR3 protein: CASSQAGGRGYTF. CDR3 coding DNA: TGCGCCAGCAGCCAAGCAGGGGGCCGGGGCTACACCTTC.

This clone was recorded only once. The rearrangement uses TRBV29-1 and TRBJ1-5; D unclear. Germline CDR1 is SQVTM and CDR2 is ANQGSEA. V was shortened by 3 bases and J by 3 bases, with 9 bases between the two germline ends. The CDR3 is 13 residues long. CDR3 region: CSVDPGNNQPQHF. CDR3 coding DNA: TGCAGCGTTGACCCGGGGAACAATCAGCCCCAGCATTTT.

This clone has a count of ten or more. J is TRBJ1-2 and V is TRBV7-2; no clear D gene. The V gene's germline CDR1 is SGHTA and CDR2 FQGNSA. Trimming took off 5 bases at V and 0 bases at J, with 16 bases between the two ends. The CDR3 consists of 16 residues. The CDR3 DNA reads as TGTGCCAGCAGCAACTCCCAATGGTCGACTAACTATGGCTACACCTTC. Its translation: CASSNSQWSTNYGYTF.

This clone was counted only a few times. The chain links TRBV7-2 to TRBJ1-6; D unclear. CDR3 length equals 11 residues. Trimming removed 4 bases from V and 12 bases from J, with 7 bases in between. From germline, CDR1 is SGHTA and CDR2 FQGNSA. This chain's CDR3 is CASSYRGPLHF. CDR3 in DNA: TGTGCCAGCAGCTACCGGGGACCCCTCCACTTT.

The genes are TRBV7-9 and TRBJ2-3; 7 positions match TRBD2. This CDR3 is 15 amino acids long. J gave up 1 base and V 1 base, and 2 bases lay outside the gene matches. Germline V gives CDR1 SEHNR, CDR2 FQNEAQ (reference sequence). CDR3 amino acids: CASSLGRGGTDTQYF. The CDR3, as DNA: TGTGCCAGCAGCTTAGGTCGGGGGGGCACAGATACGCAGTATTTT.

CDR3 amino acids: CASSQDPPTGVGYTF. The CDR3 bases are TGCGCCAGCAGCCAAGATCCCCCGACAGGGGTCGGCTACACCTTC. The gene calls are TRBV4-1 and TRBJ1-2, with 8 positions matching TRBD1. The CDR3 extends over 15 amino acids. V shed 0 bases and J 8 bases; nucleotides not matched to a gene: 8. The germline V gene encodes CDR1 MGHRA and CDR2 YSYEKL.

This chain joins TRBV9 and TRBJ1-1, with TRBD1 identical over 11 bases. V trimming: 2 bases; J trimming: 2 bases; junction bases outside the gene matches: 2. This CDR3 is built from 15 residues. The germline V gene has CDR1 SGDLS and CDR2 YYNGEE. The CDR3 DNA is TGTGCCAGCAGCGTGGACAGGGGGCCTAACACTGAAGCTTTCTTT. It specifies CASSVDRGPNTEAFF.

The rearrangement joins TRBV5-1 to TRBJ1-1, with 7 bases aligning to TRBD1. Germline CDR1 SGHRS, CDR2 YFSETQ. The CDR3 contains 15 residues. Unmatched junction bases numbered 8, after V lost 5 bases and J lost 1 base. For the CDR3, the DNA is TGCGCCAGCAGTTCAACGGGACAGACGAACACTGAAGCTTTCTTT. Translation gives CASSSTGQTNTEAFF.